These 3 T cell receptor beta chains originate from one sample sequenced in a study of cytomegalovirus exposure and HLA in healthy donors. The primer mix had 60 Vbeta and 13 Jbeta primers. The protocol was immunoSEQ multiplex PCR, while the TCRdb copy is restricted to in-frame clones and leaves out a portion. The sample lists roughly 150,000 clones; about 82% were seen once. Specimen: PBMCs. These receptors came from a male donor in good health and CMV-seronegative.

The V gene is TRBV28, the J gene TRBJ2-7; D call uncertain. Trimming removed 4 bases from V and 2 bases from J, with 12 bases in between. From germline, CDR1 is MDHEN and CDR2 SYDVKM. The CDR3 loop spans 14 amino acids. The CDR3 DNA sequence: TGTGCCAGCAGTTCTTACAGCCTAACCTACGAGCAGTACTTC. It yields the protein CASSSYSLTYEQYF.

This clone came up a few times. The chain recombines TRBV2 with TRBJ2-7; 9 bases align to TRBD1. V lost 6 bases and J lost 2; bases outside the gene matches: 5. The CDR3 has 14 residues. CDR1 is SNHLY and CDR2 is FYNNEI in the germline V gene. CDR3 amino acids: CASRVGQGAYEQYF. Here the CDR3 DNA reads TGTGCCAGCAGGGTGGGACAGGGAGCCTACGAGCAGTACTTC.

CDR3 loop: CASSGNRGANYGYTF. The CDR3, as DNA: TGTGCCAGCAGTGGAAACAGGGGGGCTAACTATGGCTACACCTTC. The chain has TRBV6-1 and TRBJ1-2, with 8 bases fitting TRBD1. V was clipped by 4 bases and J by 0 bases; unmatched bases: 4. From germline, CDR1 is MNHNS and CDR2 SASEGT. CDR3 length: 15 amino acids.